This is a list of T cell receptor beta chains from one sample in a study of T cells in localized non-small cell lung cancer. Using immunoSEQ multiplex PCR, the repertoire was profiled, and TCRdb retains in-frame clones only, with some absent. The table has about 24,000 clones, approximately 86% seen once. Sequences were derived from peripheral blood, sampled before any cancer treatment. The source of these receptors is a male donor at least 60 years old with stage II squamous cell lung carcinoma. CDR3s include the opening cysteine and the closing phenylalanine or tryptophan.

j_call: TRBJ1-5; v_call: TRBV5-5; cdr3_aa: CASSPGVVDNQPQHF
j_call: TRBJ1-5; v_call: TRBV6-5; cdr3_aa: CASRGGGGNQPQHF
j_call: TRBJ1-2; v_call: TRBV7-2; cdr3_aa: CASSSGTGVDYGYTF
j_call: TRBJ1-1; v_call: TRBV15; cdr3_aa: CATSSDRVGTEAFF
j_call: TRBJ2-3; v_call: TRBV7-8; cdr3_aa: CASSVLAGSTDTQYF
j_call: TRBJ1-2; v_call: TRBV6-5; cdr3_aa: CASRGDHGYTF
j_call: TRBJ2-1; v_call: TRBV5-4; cdr3_aa: CASSFPKQGLGANEQFF
j_call: TRBJ2-7; v_call: TRBV5-8; cdr3_aa: CASSLRVYEQYF
j_call: TRBJ2-5; v_call: TRBV5-1; cdr3_aa: CASSLEPAGGQETQYF
j_call: TRBJ2-5; v_call: TRBV9; cdr3_aa: CASSVATQETQYF
j_call: TRBJ1-2; v_call: TRBV15; cdr3_aa: CATSSLLDPGRAGYTF
j_call: TRBJ2-7; v_call: TRBV5-1; cdr3_aa: CASRSGQGGPHEQYF
j_call: TRBJ2-6; v_call: TRBV2; cdr3_aa: CASSDWGSGANVLTF
j_call: TRBJ1-2; v_call: TRBV29-1; cdr3_aa: CSVDRTGTGHGYTF